This T cell receptor (beta chain) derives from a study of T cell responses to AZD1222 COVID-19 vaccine. Clones were sequenced by immunoSEQ multiplex PCR, and TCRdb holds only the in-frame ones, with some missing. The data hold approximately 140,000 clones, with more than 80% observed a single time. CDR3 size: 17 residues. The germline V gene encodes CDR1 LNHNV and CDR2 YYDKDF (reference sequence). Trimming removed 1 base from V and 5 bases from J; junction bases left unmatched: 11. V and J are TRBV15 and TRBJ1-2; 9 nucleotides align to TRBD1. Here the sequenced sample was peripheral blood, taken on day 0 of MenACWY control vaccination. This receptor was taken from an adult in good health. The CDR3 DNA reads as TGTGCCACCAGCAGAGTGGGGGGACAGGGTAGAAATTATGGCTACACCTTC. Encoded protein: CATSRVGGQGRNYGYTF.